Sequencing of this T cell receptor (beta chain) was carried out in a study of regulatory T cells in long-lasting Graves disease. Overall study context: For a period under 3 months, newly diagnosed Graves' patients had taken antithyroid drugs.

Concerning this clonotype: Only one base separates this from a far larger clonotype, so it likely reflects a read error.

Arm-PCR of CDR3 regions and iRepertoire HTBI primers were used to build TCR beta libraries. Authors' methods: Identification of gene segments yielded 60 to 80 TRBV and over 12 TRBJ across samples. TCRdb independently ran MiXCR on the multiplex PCR reads; one entry per CDR3 protein. The V and J calls and clone size are TCRdb's, not the authors'. The data contain fewer than 500,000 distinct CDR3 sequences, around 15% of them seen just once; the ten biggest clones take up roughly an eighth. Documented time point: newly diagnosed GD, antithyroid drugs for less than 3 months. The TCR library was prepared using RNA isolated from PBMCs. This sample was shared with a second study, whose subject was T cells in Graves' hyperthyroidism and ophthalmopathy. That paper states: In the first-round RT-PCR of the TCR CDR3, the HTBI primer set was used. Blood also showed most of the thyroid clonotypes that were expanded above 0.001.

This specimen was peripheral blood mononuclear cells (PBMCs), taken at new diagnosis, from a patient treated with antithyroid drugs. This clonotype originated in a man between 40 and 49 years old with Graves disease.

The CDR3 sequence is CASSYSTSVNTEALF. The CDR3 nucleotides are TGTGCCAGCAGTTACTCAACCTCGGTGAACACTGAAGCTCTCTTT. The gene calls are TRBV6-9 and TRBJ1-1; D is unclear. The germline V gene has CDR1 MNHGY and CDR2 SVAAGI. The CDR3 contains 15 residues.